One sample yielded the 6 T cell receptor beta chains listed below, sequenced in a study of CD8+ T cells in alopecia areata (dated by TCRdb to the late 2010s). Libraries came from the immunoSEQ multiplex PCR assay. To provide template for TCR sequencing, every sample had RNA extracted and reverse transcribed into cDNA. TCRdb limited this immuneACCESS table to in-frame rearrangements with V and J called. A share of clones is missing; checked studies link under half to unresolved V genes, and the rest is unexplained. Within this sample are about 74,000 clones, with approximately 30% of them counted one time only. 15% of the sample lies in the top ten. The sample's time point label, in plain terms: 4 weeks on oral tofacitinib. The treatment or condition label, read with the paper, signifies: oral pan-JAK inhibitor, 5-10 mg twice daily. Source: CD8+ T cells sorted from blood, taken at week 4, from a patient treated with tofacitinib. Source of these receptors: a human donor with alopecia areata.

The chain employs TRBV2 and TRBJ2-7; possibly TRBD1 for D (5 bases). There are 12 residues in the CDR3. Germline V gives CDR1 SNHLY, CDR2 FYNNEI. V dropped 6 bases and J dropped 3 bases, with 9 bases sitting between them. This CDR3 reads CASRGLVYEQYF. The CDR3 region has the DNA TGTGCCAGCAGGGGGCTCGTCTACGAGCAGTACTTC.

This clone was seen only a few times. The chain recombines TRBV29-1 with TRBJ2-7; no firm D call. The germline V and J ends were trimmed by 4 bases and 3 bases, with 16 bases remaining between them. This CDR3 is 14 amino acids long. Germline values: CDR1 SQVTM, CDR2 ANQGSEA. The CDR3 region has the DNA TGCAGCGTTGTGGACGTGAGATCAGACTACGAGCAGTACTTC. Amino acid sequence: CSVVDVRSDYEQYF.

This sequence joins TRBV2 and TRBJ2-1, with unresolved D. The CDR3 extends over 16 amino acids. Germline loops: CDR1 SNHLY, CDR2 FYNNEI. The V and J ends lost 10 bases and 0 bases respectively, with 19 bases between them. The CDR3 bases are TGTGCCACCAGCCCCCCTGGCTACGGCTCCTACAATGAGCAGTTCTTC. Residues: CATSPPGYGSYNEQFF.

This chain uses TRBV29-1 with TRBJ2-7; TRBD2 is a possible D gene (5 bases). Germline-derived CDR1 and CDR2 are SQVTM and ANQGSEA. V shed 5 bases and J shed 0 bases, with 11 bases lying between them. The CDR3 is 13 amino acids. CDR3 sequence: CSVTERSSYEQYF. The CDR3 coding sequence is TGCAGCGTTACGGAGCGGTCCTCCTACGAGCAGTACTTC.

This clone occurred many times. The junction departs from the called germline gene at one end, perhaps through a read error. Other DNA variants within this sample encode the same CDR3. J is TRBJ2-3 and V is TRBV11-2; tentative D call: TRBD2 (5 bases). This CDR3 has 13 residues. The V gene's germline CDR1 is SGHAT and CDR2 FQNNGV. CDR3 DNA: TGCGCCAGCAGCCAAGATAGTTCGGGAACGCAGTATTTT. This gives the protein CASSQDSSGTQYF.

This clone was observed a handful of times. V is TRBV29-1 and J is TRBJ2-7; 7 positions agree with TRBD2. The V and J ends lost 7 bases and 4 bases, in that order; junction bases with no gene match: 7. Germline V gene sequence: CDR1 SQVTM, CDR2 ANQGSEA. This CDR3 region has 12 residues. This CDR3 is CSARGEGYEQYF. The CDR3 nucleotides read TGCAGCGCCCGAGGGGAGGGATACGAGCAGTACTTC.